The rows below give T cell receptor beta chains drawn from one sample of a study of OX40 agonist ivuxolimab in advanced cancers. The method was immunoSEQ multiplex PCR; TCRdb's version includes in-frame clones alone and lacks a portion of them. The sample records tens of thousands of clones, about 89% being singletons. The material was CD4+ or CD8+ T cells sorted from blood, obtained in a trial of the OX40 agonist ivuxolimab. The receptors derive from an adult with an advanced solid tumor such as melanoma, head and neck, liver or kidney cancer. The CDR3 runs from the conserved cysteine through the conserved F or W. A D gene is named only where the DNA matches it firmly.

length: 13; V: TRBV18; J: TRBJ2-7; D: -; CDR3: CASSTIGESEQYF; DNA: TGTGCCAGCTCGACAATAGGGGAATCCGAGCAGTACTTC
length: 13; V: TRBV4-1; J: TRBJ1-5; D: -; CDR3: CASSQGDGRPQHF; DNA: TGCGCCAGCAGCCAGGGGGACGGTAGGCCCCAGCATTTT
length: 17; V: TRBV15; J: TRBJ2-1; D: TRBD2; CDR3: CATSRVTGTSGTNEQFF; DNA: TGTGCCACCAGCAGAGTAACCGGGACTAGCGGCACCAATGAGCAGTTCTTC
length: 13; V: TRBV10-3; J: TRBJ2-7; D: -; CDR3: CASSYGQSYEQYF; DNA: TGTGCCAGCAGTTACGGACAGTCCTACGAGCAGTACTTC
length: 17; V: TRBV5-4; J: TRBJ1-6; D: -; CDR3: CASSLPSRGSLNSPLHF; DNA: TGTGCCAGCAGCCTACCCAGCCGGGGCTCCTTAAATTCACCCCTCCACTTT
length: 13; V: TRBV27; J: TRBJ2-1; D: -; CDR3: CASSLAAGSEQFF; DNA: TGTGCCAGCAGTTTGGCCGCGGGCAGTGAGCAGTTCTTC
length: 11; V: TRBV7-2; J: TRBJ2-7; D: -; CDR3: CASSLVSEQYF; DNA: TGTGCCAGCAGCTTAGTAAGTGAGCAGTACTTC
length: 18; V: TRBV19; J: TRBJ2-7; D: TRBD1; CDR3: CASSGTGGKAGGGYEQYF; DNA: TGTGCCAGTAGTGGGACAGGGGGCAAAGCGGGAGGAGGATACGAGCAGTACTTC
length: 15; V: TRBV28; J: TRBJ2-7; D: -; CDR3: CASRPGGQSWGEQYF; DNA: TGTGCCAGCAGACCGGGTGGACAGTCTTGGGGCGAGCAGTACTTC
length: 14; V: TRBV6-1; J: TRBJ1-1; D: -; CDR3: CASRATWANTEAFF; DNA: TGTGCCAGCAGGGCCACATGGGCGAACACTGAAGCTTTCTTT
length: 14; V: TRBV7-9; J: TRBJ1-3; D: -; CDR3: CASSPTDSGNTIYF; DNA: TGTGCCAGCAGCCCTACAGACTCTGGAAACACCATATATTTT
length: 14; V: TRBV6-1; J: TRBJ1-4; D: TRBD1; CDR3: CASRDRGGNEKLFF; DNA: TGTGCCAGCAGAGACAGGGGGGGTAATGAAAAACTGTTTTTT
length: 16; V: TRBV6-1; J: TRBJ2-7; D: -; CDR3: CASSADRQASSYEQYF; DNA: TGTGCCAGCAGTGCTGATCGACAGGCCAGCTCCTACGAGCAGTACTTC
length: 17; V: TRBV6-1; J: TRBJ2-1; D: TRBD2; CDR3: CASSEVALAGGKNEQFF; DNA: TGTGCCAGCAGTGAAGTGGCTCTAGCGGGAGGGAAGAATGAGCAGTTCTTC
length: 14; V: TRBV4-1; J: TRBJ2-1; D: TRBD2; CDR3: CASSLLGGTNEQFF; DNA: TGCGCCAGCAGCCTCCTCGGGGGGACCAATGAGCAGTTCTTC
length: 11; V: TRBV15; J: TRBJ2-7; D: -; CDR3: CATSRRGQQYF; DNA: TGTGCCACCAGCAGACGAGGGCAGCAGTACTTC
length: 12; V: TRBV19; J: TRBJ2-3; D: TRBD1; CDR3: CASTGGAYTQYF; DNA: TGTGCCAGTACAGGGGGCGCATATACGCAGTATTTT
length: 14; V: TRBV5-6; J: TRBJ2-1; D: -; CDR3: CASYNWGVYNEQFF; DNA: TGTGCCAGCTACAATTGGGGGGTGTACAATGAGCAGTTCTTC
length: 15; V: TRBV18; J: TRBJ2-7; D: -; CDR3: CASSPNRDLTYEQYF; DNA: TGTGCCAGCTCACCTAACAGGGATCTAACCTACGAGCAGTACTTC
length: 14; V: TRBV27; J: TRBJ2-5; D: -; CDR3: CASSPAGAEETQYF; DNA: TGTGCCAGCAGCCCCGCGGGGGCCGAAGAGACCCAGTACTTC
length: 13; V: TRBV6-1; J: TRBJ2-1; D: -; CDR3: CASRWEGSHEQFF; DNA: TGTGCCAGCAGATGGGAAGGGAGTCATGAGCAGTTCTTC
length: 14; V: TRBV6-5; J: TRBJ1-5; D: -; CDR3: CASSPVSVSQPQHF; DNA: TGTGCCAGCAGTCCCGTCAGCGTGAGTCAGCCCCAGCATTTT
length: 15; V: TRBV18; J: TRBJ1-3; D: -; CDR3: CASSPISISGNTIYF; DNA: TGTGCCAGCTCACCAATCAGCATCTCTGGAAACACCATATATTTT
length: 13; V: TRBV6-4; J: TRBJ1-1; D: -; CDR3: CASSLRGNTEAFF; DNA: TGTGCCAGCAGTTTAAGGGGGAACACTGAAGCTTTCTTT
length: 14; V: TRBV2; J: TRBJ2-3; D: -; CDR3: CASMNRVSADTQYF; DNA: TGTGCCAGCATGAACAGGGTATCGGCAGATACGCAGTATTTT
length: 15; V: TRBV28; J: TRBJ2-2; D: TRBD2; CDR3: CASRTGTREPRELFF; DNA: TGTGCCAGCAGAACCGGGACTAGAGAACCGCGGGAGCTGTTTTTT
length: 13; V: TRBV2; J: TRBJ2-1; D: -; CDR3: CASSVSLHNEQFF; DNA: TGTGCCAGCAGTGTTTCGCTGCACAATGAGCAGTTCTTC
length: 14; V: TRBV2; J: TRBJ2-3; D: -; CDR3: CASSGARGADTQYF; DNA: TGTGCCAGCAGCGGGGCCCGCGGGGCAGATACGCAGTATTTT
length: 13; V: TRBV2; J: TRBJ2-2; D: -; CDR3: CASSSGISGELFF; DNA: TGTGCCAGCAGTTCCGGGATTTCCGGGGAGCTGTTTTTT
length: 14; V: TRBV5-1; J: TRBJ2-5; D: TRBD1; CDR3: CASSLGDRQETQYF; DNA: TGCGCCAGCAGCTTGGGGGACAGACAAGAGACCCAGTACTTC
length: 13; V: TRBV30; J: TRBJ1-3; D: -; CDR3: CAWSFNSGNTIYF; DNA: TGTGCCTGGAGTTTCAACTCTGGAAACACCATATATTTT
length: 11; V: TRBV30; J: TRBJ2-3; D: -; CDR3: CAWSERDTQYF; DNA: TGTGCCTGGTCCGAGCGAGATACGCAGTATTTT
length: 14; V: TRBV5-5; J: TRBJ1-1; D: -; CDR3: CASAEHGHNTEAFF; DNA: TGTGCCAGTGCTGAGCATGGACATAACACTGAAGCTTTCTTT
length: 15; V: TRBV18; J: TRBJ2-5; D: TRBD1; CDR3: CASSPGQGPGETQYF; DNA: TGTGCCAGCTCTCCGGGACAGGGGCCTGGGGAGACCCAGTACTTC
length: 14; V: TRBV7-9; J: TRBJ1-4; D: TRBD1; CDR3: CASSSQGSGEKLFF; DNA: TGTGCCAGCAGTTCACAGGGGAGCGGGGAAAAACTGTTTTTT
length: 15; V: TRBV18; J: TRBJ2-2; D: -; CDR3: CASSPRQGNTGELFF; DNA: TGTGCCAGCTCACCGCGGCAGGGGAACACCGGGGAGCTGTTTTTT
length: 15; V: TRBV4-2; J: TRBJ2-3; D: TRBD2; CDR3: CASSQGTSGIATQYF; DNA: TGTGCCAGCAGCCAAGGGACTAGCGGGATAGCTACGCAGTATTTT
length: 17; V: TRBV27; J: TRBJ2-7; D: TRBD2; CDR3: CASSFPRGGGTYYEQYF; DNA: TGTGCCAGCAGTTTCCCTCGAGGCGGGGGAACCTACTACGAGCAGTACTTC
length: 15; V: TRBV13; J: TRBJ2-7; D: TRBD2; CDR3: CASSYGTSGSYEQYF; DNA: TGTGCCAGCAGCTACGGGACTAGCGGTTCCTACGAGCAGTACTTC
length: 13; V: TRBV30; J: TRBJ2-1; D: TRBD2; CDR3: CAWLREGHNEQFF; DNA: TGTGCCTGGTTGCGGGAGGGACACAATGAGCAGTTCTTC
length: 14; V: TRBV5-1; J: TRBJ2-4; D: TRBD1; CDR3: CASSIGTGINIQYF; DNA: TGCGCCAGCAGCATTGGGACAGGGATAAACATTCAGTACTTC
length: 14; V: TRBV6-5; J: TRBJ2-5; D: TRBD1; CDR3: CASRNQGARETQYF; DNA: TGTGCCAGTAGAAATCAGGGGGCACGGGAGACCCAGTACTTC
length: 16; V: TRBV28; J: TRBJ1-5; D: TRBD1; CDR3: CASSLIGQGFNQPQHF; DNA: TGTGCCAGCAGTTTAATAGGACAGGGTTTTAATCAGCCCCAGCATTTT
length: 17; V: TRBV5-1; J: TRBJ2-1; D: TRBD2; CDR3: CASSTSPTSGFNNEQFF; DNA: TGCGCCAGCAGCACCTCCCCAACTAGCGGGTTTAACAATGAGCAGTTCTTC
length: 17; V: TRBV5-4; J: TRBJ2-6; D: -; CDR3: CASSPRRGGYGANVLTF; DNA: TGTGCCAGCAGCCCCCGGCGGGGCGGGTATGGGGCCAACGTCCTGACTTTC